This T cell receptor beta chain was profiled in a study of T cell responses to AZD1222 COVID-19 vaccine. Whole-study findings and limits: Clonal diversity was possibly underestimated; the donors were predominantly white British and more often female. Repertoire collection took place solely once the T cell response had peaked. Increases in Spike-specific TCR breadth and depth were seen after two AZD1222 doses.

Points on this clone: What it binds is unknown.

Data came from immunoSEQ multiplex PCR; TCRdb stores just in-frame clones and leaves some out. The sample contains around 100,000 clones, roughly 87% of which appear only once. This CDR3 is built from 14 residues. CDR1 SGHRS and CDR2 YFSETQ come from the germline V gene. V lost 6 bases, J lost 7 bases, and 19 bases lay in between. The rearrangement joins TRBV5-1 to TRBJ1-2; D not resolved. This sample comprised peripheral blood, obtained on day 0 of AZD1222 vaccination. The clonotype was recovered from an adult in good health. CDR3 sequence: CASNVEASWSGYTF. CDR3 nucleotide sequence: TGCGCCAGCAACGTGGAGGCTTCTTGGAGTGGCTACACCTTC.